This T cell receptor beta chain is drawn from a study of graft-versus-host responses after intestinal transplantation. Overall study: Each patient got anti-thymocyte globulin induction, then tacrolimus and steroids for roughly 3 years.

As concerns this clone: Its antigen is undetermined.

The V gene end was trimmed by 1 base and the J gene end by 6 bases; junction bases not matched to a gene: 5. In germline, CDR1 is MNHEY, CDR2 SMNVEV (reference sequence). The CDR3 has 15 residues. Profiled with immunoSEQ multiplex PCR; TCRdb holds only in-frame clones, not every one. The profile shows about 71,000 clones, 90% of them singletons. The sequences come from unstimulated CD8+ T cells sorted from spleen or lymph node cells, collected before intestinal transplant. This chain joins TRBV27 and TRBJ1-1; 10 positions match TRBD1. The TCR was taken from a human donor who received an intestinal transplant. This chain's CDR3 is CASSLLGTGVAEAFF. CDR3 coding DNA: TGTGCCAGCAGTTTATTAGGGACAGGGGTTGCTGAAGCTTTCTTT.